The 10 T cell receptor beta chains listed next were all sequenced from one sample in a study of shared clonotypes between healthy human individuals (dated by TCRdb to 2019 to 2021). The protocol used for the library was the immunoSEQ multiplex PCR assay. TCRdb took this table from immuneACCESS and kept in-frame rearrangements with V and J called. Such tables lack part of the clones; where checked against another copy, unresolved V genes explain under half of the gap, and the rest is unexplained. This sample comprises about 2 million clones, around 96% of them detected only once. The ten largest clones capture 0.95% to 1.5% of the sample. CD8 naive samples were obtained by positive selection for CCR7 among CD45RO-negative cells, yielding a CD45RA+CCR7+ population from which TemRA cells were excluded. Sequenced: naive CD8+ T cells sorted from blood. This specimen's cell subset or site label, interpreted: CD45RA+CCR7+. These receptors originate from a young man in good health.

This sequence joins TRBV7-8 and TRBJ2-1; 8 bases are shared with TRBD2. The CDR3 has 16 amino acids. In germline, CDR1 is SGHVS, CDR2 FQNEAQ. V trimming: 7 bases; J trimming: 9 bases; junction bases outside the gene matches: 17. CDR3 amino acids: CASIPGLVEGSGEQFF. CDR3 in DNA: TGTGCCAGCATCCCGGGACTAGTGGAGGGTAGCGGTGAGCAGTTCTTC.

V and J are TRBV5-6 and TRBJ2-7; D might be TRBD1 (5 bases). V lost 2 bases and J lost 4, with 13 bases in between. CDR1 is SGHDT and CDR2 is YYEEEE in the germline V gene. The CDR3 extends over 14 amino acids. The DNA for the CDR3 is TGTGCCAGCAGCTTATTCTCAGGGTCTTACGAGCAGTACTTC. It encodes CASSLFSGSYEQYF.

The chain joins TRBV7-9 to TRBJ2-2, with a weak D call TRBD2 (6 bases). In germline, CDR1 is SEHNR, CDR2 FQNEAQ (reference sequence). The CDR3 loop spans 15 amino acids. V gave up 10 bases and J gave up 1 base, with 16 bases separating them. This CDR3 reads CATPTRPMNTGELFF. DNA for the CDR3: TGTGCCACCCCGACTAGACCTATGAACACCGGGGAGCTGTTTTTT.

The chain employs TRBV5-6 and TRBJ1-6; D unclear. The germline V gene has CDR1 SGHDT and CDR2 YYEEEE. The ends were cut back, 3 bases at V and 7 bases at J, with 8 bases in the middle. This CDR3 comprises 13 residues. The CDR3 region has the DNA TGTGCCAGCAGCTGGGCGGGGAATTCACCCCTCCACTTT. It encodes CASSWAGNSPLHF.

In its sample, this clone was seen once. CDR3 coding DNA: TGTGCCAGCAGCTTAAGCAATATCAGAATATCAGATACGCAGTATTTT. Translating gives CASSLSNIRISDTQYF. The chain links TRBV7-2 to TRBJ2-3; the D is unclear. Germline assignment: CDR1 SGHTA and CDR2 FQGNSA. This CDR3 has 16 amino acids. With 2 bases removed from V and 4 bases from J, the gap between germline ends came to 16 bases.

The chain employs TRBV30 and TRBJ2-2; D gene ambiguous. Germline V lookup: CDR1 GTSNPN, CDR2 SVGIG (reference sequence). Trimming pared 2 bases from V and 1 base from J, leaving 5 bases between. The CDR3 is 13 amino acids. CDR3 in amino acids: CAWSTVNTGELFF. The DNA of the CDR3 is TGTGCCTGGAGTACGGTGAACACCGGGGAGCTGTTTTTT.

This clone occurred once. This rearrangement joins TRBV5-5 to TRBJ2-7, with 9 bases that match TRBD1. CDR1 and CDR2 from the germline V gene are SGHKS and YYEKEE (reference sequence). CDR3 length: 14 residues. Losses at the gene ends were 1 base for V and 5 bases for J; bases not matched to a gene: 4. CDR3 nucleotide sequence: TGTGCCAGCAGCTTGAACAGGGGGCTCAACGAGCAGTACTTC. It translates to CASSLNRGLNEQYF.

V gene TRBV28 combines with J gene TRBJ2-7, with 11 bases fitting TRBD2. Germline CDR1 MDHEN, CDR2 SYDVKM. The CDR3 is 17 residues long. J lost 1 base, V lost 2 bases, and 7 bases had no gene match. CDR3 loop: CASSLVLAGGPSYEQYF. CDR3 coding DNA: TGTGCCAGCAGTTTAGTCCTAGCGGGGGGACCTTCCTACGAGCAGTACTTC.

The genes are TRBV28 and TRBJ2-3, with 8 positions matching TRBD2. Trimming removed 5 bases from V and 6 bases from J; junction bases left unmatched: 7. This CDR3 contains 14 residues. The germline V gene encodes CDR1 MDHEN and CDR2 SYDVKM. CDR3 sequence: CASSIGGAFDTQYF. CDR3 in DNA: TGTGCCAGCAGTATCGGGGGGGCCTTCGATACGCAGTATTTT. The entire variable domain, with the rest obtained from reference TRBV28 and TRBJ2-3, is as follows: DVKVTQSSRYLVKRTGEKVFLECVQDMDHENMFWYRQDPGLGLRLIYFSYDVKMKEKGDIPEGYSVSREKKERFSLILESASTNQTSMYLCASSIGGAFDTQYFGPGTRLTVL.

The CDR3 DNA reads as TGCGCCAGCAGCCAGGGGACCGAGGGGGCAGATACGCAGTATTTT. This encodes CASSQGTEGADTQYF. The J gene is TRBJ2-3, the V gene TRBV4-1, with D tentatively TRBD1 (6 bases). This CDR3 is built from 15 residues. Germline values: CDR1 MGHRA, CDR2 YSYEKL. Trimming removed 3 bases at V and 4 bases at J, with 14 bases between.